The rows below give T cell receptor beta chains drawn from one sample of a study of T-cell reconstitution after alpha-beta-depleted transplantation in children. TCRdb processed the PCR reads anew with MiXCR; each CDR3 protein has one entry. The data contain around 340,000 distinct CDR3 sequences, about an eighth of them seen just once; the ten biggest clones take up 3.5% to 4.5%. The input for sequencing was PBMCs, taken from the stem cell graft. These receptors were obtained from a human donor who donated a stem cell graft to a child with Fanconi anemia. CDR3s include the opening cysteine and the closing phenylalanine or tryptophan. D genes are given only for firm matches. Size is stated for part of the rows, as once, few or many counts, or as a class when the clone is expanded.

NA,TRBJ1-5,few,TRBV12-3/TRBV12-4,CASSTGTSRDQHF,TGTGCCAGCAGCACCGGGACATCTCGGGACCAGCATTTT
NA,TRBJ2-3,NA,TRBV7-8,CASSSRQNVDTQYF,TGTGCCAGCAGCTCCCGACAGAACGTGGATACGCAGTATTTT
TRBD1,TRBJ1-4,NA,TRBV5-1,CASSSSGTGSEKLFF,TGCGCCAGCAGCTCCTCCGGGACAGGATCCGAAAAACTGTTTTTT
NA,TRBJ1-1,NA,TRBV10-3,CAAGEGYTEAFF,TGTGCCGCCGGGGAAGGGTACACTGAAGCTTTCTTT
TRBD1,TRBJ2-7,many,TRBV12-3/TRBV12-4,CASRPGQGAYEQYF,TGTGCCAGCAGACCCGGACAGGGGGCTTACGAGCAGTACTTC
NA,TRBJ2-1,NA,TRBV12-3/TRBV12-4,CASSFGGTEQFF,TGTGCCAGCAGTTTTGGGGGGACTGAGCAGTTCTTC
TRBD1,TRBJ1-5,many,TRBV6-2/TRBV6-3,CASSGQGSLQPQHF,TGTGCCAGCTCTGGACAGGGCTCCCTTCAGCCCCAGCATTTT
NA,TRBJ2-1,many,TRBV5-1,CASSVDRSSYNEQFF,TGCGCCAGCAGCGTCGACAGGAGCTCCTACAATGAGCAGTTCTTC
TRBD2,TRBJ2-2,NA,TRBV29-1,CSVEDRAGESAGELFF,TGCAGCGTTGAAGATAGGGCGGGGGAGAGCGCCGGGGAGCTGTTTTTT
NA,TRBJ1-2,many,TRBV12-3/TRBV12-4,CASSLGRNYGYTF,TGTGCCAGCAGTTTAGGACGGAACTATGGCTACACCTTC
NA,TRBJ2-7,once,TRBV6-2/TRBV6-3,CASSYGVFSYEQYF,TGTGCCAGCAGTTACGGGGTCTTCTCCTACGAGCAGTACTTC
NA,TRBJ2-7,many,TRBV29-1,CSVVVGNSYEQYF,TGCAGCGTTGTTGTGGGAAACTCCTACGAGCAGTACTTC
NA,TRBJ1-1,NA,TRBV19,CASRARPNTEAFF,TGTGCCAGTAGGGCCAGACCGAACACTGAAGCTTTCTTT
TRBD2,TRBJ2-5,few,TRBV4-2,CASSQDLSGGWGTQYF,TGTGCCAGCAGCCAAGATTTGAGCGGGGGGTGGGGGACCCAGTACTTC
NA,TRBJ2-1,few,TRBV15,CATSEYPPGNPYNEQFF,TGTGCCACCAGCGAATACCCTCCAGGTAACCCCTACAATGAGCAGTTCTTC
NA,TRBJ1-1,NA,TRBV3-1,CASSRDISPNTEAFF,TGTGCCAGCAGCCGGGACATCTCTCCGAACACTGAAGCTTTCTTT
NA,TRBJ1-1,NA,TRBV18,CASSPEQRREAFF,TGTGCCAGCTCACCTGAGCAGAGGCGTGAAGCTTTCTTT
NA,TRBJ1-1,NA,TRBV30,CAWGRGYTEAFF,TGTGCCTGGGGACGGGGTTACACTGAAGCTTTCTTT
NA,TRBJ1-1,many,TRBV6-5,CASSYRGTGVNTEAFF,TGTGCCAGCAGTTACCGGGGTACAGGAGTGAACACTGAAGCTTTCTTT
NA,TRBJ2-2,NA,TRBV7-9,CASTLLAFQVHTGELFF,TGTGCCAGCACCCTTCTAGCGTTCCAGGTTCACACCGGGGAGCTGTTTTTT
TRBD1,TRBJ2-7,few,TRBV6-4,CASSDWDRVVYEQYF,TGTGCCAGCAGTGACTGGGACAGGGTAGTCTACGAGCAGTACTTC